A selection of T cell receptor beta chains follows, all from one sample in a study of response to subunit inactivated influenza vaccine. Using its own MiXCR run on the RT-PCR reads, TCRdb lists one record per CDR3 protein. The table lists hundreds of thousands of distinct CDR3 sequences, around 18% of them singletons, with about a tenth in the top ten. The material was PBMCs from blood, obtained 4 to 6 days after vaccination. Receptors were obtained from a man between 45 and 60 years old who received an inactivated influenza vaccine. Both conserved end residues are part of each CDR3. A D gene is named only where the DNA matches it firmly. A row's size may be missing; if present it is once, few, many or a size class.

abundance: .; j_gene: TRBJ2-1; d_gene: TRBD2; v_gene: TRBV7-9; CDR3nt: TGTGCCAGCAGCTCGGGACTAAATGAGCAGTTCTTC; CDR3aa: CASSSGLNEQFF
abundance: .; j_gene: TRBJ2-2; d_gene: TRBD2; v_gene: TRBV19; CDR3nt: TGTGCCAGTAGTATTCGCGGGAGGGTGATCGGGGAGCTGTTTTTT; CDR3aa: CASSIRGRVIGELFF
abundance: .; j_gene: TRBJ2-5; d_gene: .; v_gene: TRBV5-8; CDR3nt: TGTGCCAGCAGCTTGGAAGGCCAGGCATGGAAGACCCAGTACTTC; CDR3aa: CASSLEGQAWKTQYF
abundance: few; j_gene: TRBJ1-1; d_gene: .; v_gene: TRBV7-9; CDR3nt: TGTGCCAGGGATTCAGTAATGAACACTGAAGCTTTCTTT; CDR3aa: CARDSVMNTEAFF
abundance: .; j_gene: TRBJ1-1; d_gene: TRBD1; v_gene: TRBV29-1; CDR3nt: TGCAGCGTCAAAGGCGGGACAGGGGGCACGCCCAGCACTGAAGCTTTCTTT; CDR3aa: CSVKGGTGGTPSTEAFF
abundance: .; j_gene: TRBJ1-1; d_gene: .; v_gene: TRBV5-1; CDR3nt: TGCGCCAGCAGCTTGGTCATGAAAGCTAACACTGAAGCTTTCTTT; CDR3aa: CASSLVMKANTEAFF
abundance: .; j_gene: TRBJ2-7; d_gene: .; v_gene: TRBV6-2/TRBV6-3; CDR3nt: TGTGCCAGCAGTTACGCGGAATACTCCTACGAGCAGTACTTC; CDR3aa: CASSYAEYSYEQYF
abundance: .; j_gene: TRBJ1-5; d_gene: .; v_gene: TRBV19; CDR3nt: TGTGCCAGTAGTATCCCGCCAGGGATAGGTCAGCCCCAGCATTTT; CDR3aa: CASSIPPGIGQPQHF
abundance: .; j_gene: TRBJ2-1; d_gene: .; v_gene: TRBV20-1; CDR3nt: TGCAGTGCCCACGGGGGCCCCTCGGACAATGAGCAGTTCTTC; CDR3aa: CSAHGGPSDNEQFF
abundance: few; j_gene: TRBJ2-7; d_gene: .; v_gene: TRBV7-9; CDR3nt: TGTGCCAGCAGCTTTCAGGGAAACCCCTACGAGCAGTACTTC; CDR3aa: CASSFQGNPYEQYF
abundance: few; j_gene: TRBJ2-3; d_gene: .; v_gene: TRBV6-1; CDR3nt: TGTGCCACTCTTGCGGAGTACACAGATACGCAGTATTTT; CDR3aa: CATLAEYTDTQYF
abundance: .; j_gene: TRBJ2-2; d_gene: TRBD2; v_gene: TRBV28; CDR3nt: TGTGCCAGCAGTTTCGGCGGGGGGGGGGTACGGGAGCTGTTTTTT; CDR3aa: CASSFGGGGVRELFF
abundance: few; j_gene: TRBJ2-5; d_gene: .; v_gene: TRBV12-3/TRBV12-4; CDR3nt: TGTGCCAGCAGCACACCCGGGACTCAAGAGACCCAGTACTTC; CDR3aa: CASSTPGTQETQYF
abundance: many; j_gene: TRBJ2-7; d_gene: TRBD1; v_gene: TRBV30; CDR3nt: TGTGCCTCCCAGGGGGATTACGAGCAGTACTTC; CDR3aa: CASQGDYEQYF
abundance: .; j_gene: TRBJ2-1; d_gene: TRBD1; v_gene: TRBV28; CDR3nt: TGTGCCAGCAGTCTGACAGGGGACGACAATGAGCAGTTCTTC; CDR3aa: CASSLTGDDNEQFF
abundance: few; j_gene: TRBJ1-2; d_gene: TRBD1; v_gene: TRBV9; CDR3nt: TGTGCCAGCAGCGGTCCAAGGACAGGTTCCGGCTATGGCTACACCTTC; CDR3aa: CASSGPRTGSGYGYTF
abundance: few; j_gene: TRBJ1-4; d_gene: .; v_gene: TRBV20-1; CDR3nt: TGCAGTGCGAGCGTGGGAAATGAAAAACTGTTTTTT; CDR3aa: CSASVGNEKLFF
abundance: .; j_gene: TRBJ2-5; d_gene: .; v_gene: TRBV20-1; CDR3nt: TGCAGTGCTAGAGATCTCGCGTCCGTAGGGGAGACCCAGTACTTC; CDR3aa: CSARDLASVGETQYF
abundance: .; j_gene: TRBJ2-7; d_gene: .; v_gene: TRBV5-1; CDR3nt: TGCGCCAGCAGCCCGGGACATAAACCCTACGAGCAGTACTTC; CDR3aa: CASSPGHKPYEQYF
abundance: .; j_gene: TRBJ2-1; d_gene: TRBD2; v_gene: TRBV7-8; CDR3nt: TGTGCCAGCAGTCGGGAGGGGAGCTCCTACAATGAGCAGTTCTTC; CDR3aa: CASSREGSSYNEQFF
abundance: .; j_gene: TRBJ2-3; d_gene: TRBD2; v_gene: TRBV18; CDR3nt: TGTGCCAGCTCACCTAAGGGACTAGCGGGAGCAGATACGCAGTATTTT; CDR3aa: CASSPKGLAGADTQYF
abundance: few; j_gene: TRBJ1-6; d_gene: .; v_gene: TRBV6-5; CDR3nt: TGTGCCAGCAGTTACAATTGGGGCCTCTCACCCCTCCACTTT; CDR3aa: CASSYNWGLSPLHF
abundance: many; j_gene: TRBJ2-1; d_gene: TRBD2; v_gene: TRBV9; CDR3nt: TGTGCCAGCAGCGCACCTAGCGGGTCCGCCTACAATGAGCAGTTCTTC; CDR3aa: CASSAPSGSAYNEQFF
abundance: many; j_gene: TRBJ2-7; d_gene: .; v_gene: TRBV6-5; CDR3nt: TGTGCCAGCAGTTACTCGCGAGGGGCTAACTACGAGCAGTACTTC; CDR3aa: CASSYSRGANYEQYF
abundance: .; j_gene: TRBJ2-5; d_gene: TRBD2; v_gene: TRBV5-1; CDR3nt: TGCGCCAGCAGCTCCCAGCGGGGGGGCCAAGAGACCCAGTACTTC; CDR3aa: CASSSQRGGQETQYF
abundance: few; j_gene: TRBJ2-7; d_gene: .; v_gene: TRBV2; CDR3nt: TGTGCCAGCAGTTCAGATGGCGAGCAGTACTTC; CDR3aa: CASSSDGEQYF
abundance: few; j_gene: TRBJ2-7; d_gene: .; v_gene: TRBV20-1; CDR3nt: TGCAGTGCTAGGGACAGCGCCCTCTCCTACGAGCAGTACTTC; CDR3aa: CSARDSALSYEQYF
abundance: few; j_gene: TRBJ2-1; d_gene: .; v_gene: TRBV28; CDR3nt: TGTGCCAGCAGTTTTTTGCTCGGGGATGAGCAGTTCTTC; CDR3aa: CASSFLLGDEQFF
abundance: few; j_gene: TRBJ1-5; d_gene: .; v_gene: TRBV20-1; CDR3nt: TGCAGTGCTAGGCCCGCCGGGGGCCAGCCCCAGCATTTT; CDR3aa: CSARPAGGQPQHF
abundance: many; j_gene: TRBJ2-1; d_gene: .; v_gene: TRBV5-1; CDR3nt: TGCGCCAGCAGCTTGGGCTGGATTACAGATGAGCAGTTCTTC; CDR3aa: CASSLGWITDEQFF
abundance: few; j_gene: TRBJ2-5; d_gene: .; v_gene: TRBV4-3; CDR3nt: TGCGCCAGCAGCCAAGATCCCACAGAAGAGACCCAGTACTTC; CDR3aa: CASSQDPTEETQYF
abundance: many; j_gene: TRBJ2-1; d_gene: .; v_gene: TRBV24-1; CDR3nt: TGTGCCACCGGTAACAGGAACAATGAGCAGTTCTTC; CDR3aa: CATGNRNNEQFF
abundance: many; j_gene: TRBJ2-1; d_gene: .; v_gene: TRBV20-1; CDR3nt: TGCAGTGCTAGGACCGTTAGCTCCTACAATGAGCAGTTCTTC; CDR3aa: CSARTVSSYNEQFF
abundance: few; j_gene: TRBJ1-2; d_gene: .; v_gene: TRBV10-3; CDR3nt: TGTGCCATCAGTGAGTCGAAATCGAATAACTATGGCTACACCTTC; CDR3aa: CAISESKSNNYGYTF
abundance: .; j_gene: TRBJ2-3; d_gene: .; v_gene: TRBV4-1; CDR3nt: TGCGCCAGCAGCCAACGGGCGGGGACTTTGACTGATACGCAGTATTTT; CDR3aa: CASSQRAGTLTDTQYF
abundance: .; j_gene: TRBJ2-7; d_gene: TRBD2; v_gene: TRBV6-2/TRBV6-3; CDR3nt: TGTGCCAGCAGTTACCGGCGGGAGGGATCCTACGAGCAGTACTTC; CDR3aa: CASSYRREGSYEQYF
abundance: few; j_gene: TRBJ2-7; d_gene: TRBD2; v_gene: TRBV7-9; CDR3nt: TGTGCCAGCAGCTCCGTAGCGGGAGTTTTATGGGAGCAGTACTTC; CDR3aa: CASSSVAGVLWEQYF
abundance: few; j_gene: TRBJ2-2; d_gene: TRBD1; v_gene: TRBV5-1; CDR3nt: TGCGCCAGCAGCGCCGACAGGGGGCTATTGTTTTTT; CDR3aa: CASSADRGLLFF
abundance: .; j_gene: TRBJ2-7; d_gene: .; v_gene: TRBV15; CDR3nt: TGTGCCACCAGCAGAGATCAGGGTAGGCACTACGAGCAGTACTTC; CDR3aa: CATSRDQGRHYEQYF
abundance: .; j_gene: TRBJ2-5; d_gene: .; v_gene: TRBV5-1; CDR3nt: TGCGCCAGCAGCTCAAACAGACTAGTTTCCAAGACCCAGTACTTC; CDR3aa: CASSSNRLVSKTQYF
abundance: .; j_gene: TRBJ2-3; d_gene: .; v_gene: TRBV7-9; CDR3nt: TGTGCCAGCAGCTTATCCGGCTCCGGGTGGGATACGCAGTATTTT; CDR3aa: CASSLSGSGWDTQYF